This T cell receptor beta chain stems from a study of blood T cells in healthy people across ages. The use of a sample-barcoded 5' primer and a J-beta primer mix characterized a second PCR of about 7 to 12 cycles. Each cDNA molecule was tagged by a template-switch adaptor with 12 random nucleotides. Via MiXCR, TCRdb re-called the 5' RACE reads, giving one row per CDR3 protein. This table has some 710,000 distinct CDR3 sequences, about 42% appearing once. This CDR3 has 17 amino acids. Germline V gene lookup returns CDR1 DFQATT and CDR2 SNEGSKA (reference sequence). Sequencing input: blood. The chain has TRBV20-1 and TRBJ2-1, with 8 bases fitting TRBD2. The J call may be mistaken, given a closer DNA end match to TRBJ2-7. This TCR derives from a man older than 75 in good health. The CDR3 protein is CSASKAGVPSSYNEQYF. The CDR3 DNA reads TGCAGTGCTAGTAAAGCGGGAGTTCCCAGCTCCTACAATGAGCAGTACTTC.